The clone carrying this T cell receptor beta chain was counted only a few times. CD8+CD57+ cell expansion had been shown by flow cytometry in patients chosen for sequencing. Between the trimmed V and J ends, which lost 4 bases and 1 base, there was a span of 14 bases. The CDR3 is 16 residues long. Looked up from germline, CDR1 is LNHDA and CDR2 is SQIVND (reference sequence). The record originates from a study of CD8+CD57+ T cells in acquired aplastic anemia. Template material for TCR beta VDJ and CDR3 profiling consisted of genomic DNA. MiXCR, applied by TCRdb to the reads, yields one record per CDR3 protein. The sample has hundreds of thousands of distinct CDR3 sequences; around 33% are singletons.

The chain is built from TRBV19 and TRBJ1-3; D remains unclear. The clonotype was recovered from a human donor with aplastic anemia. Sequenced material: sorted CD4+, CD8+, or CD8+CD57+ T cells (not recorded which) from PBMCs. CDR3: CASSKGSGISGNTIYF. For the CDR3, the DNA is TGTGCCAGTAGTAAAGGGTCCGGGATTTCTGGAAACACCATATATTTT. Looking up the rest from reference TRBV19 and TRBJ1-3 gives the full variable domain: DGGITQSPKYLFRKEGQNVTLSCEQNLNHDAMYWYRQDPGQGLRLIYYSQIVNDFQKGDIAEGYSVSREKKESFPLTVTSAQKNPTAFYLCASSKGSGISGNTIYFGEGSWLTVV.